This T cell receptor beta chain originates from a study of radiotherapy plus CTLA-4 blockade in lung cancer (dated by TCRdb to 2017 to 2018). In the study overall: Among enrolled patients, approximately 17% had an objective response and 31% reached disease control. Overall results and qualifications from the work: After treatment with radiotherapy and ipilimumab, TCR clones that originated in tumors expanded in peripheral blood. Early dynamic changes in blood T cell clones, together with increased serum interferon-beta after radiation, were reported as the strongest predictors of response.

Trimming at the junction amounts to 3 bases on V and 0 bases on J, and the germline ends lie 12 bases apart. From a lookup of the germline V gene, CDR1 and CDR2 are SGHRS and YFSETQ. The CDR3 covers 15 residues, taking in both the cysteine and the phenylalanine. Only the CDR3 part of the read is kept: 45 bases, read in frame from the first base. The study tested focal radiation therapy combined with CTLA-4 blockade (ipilimumab) in patients with chemo-refractory metastatic non-small-cell lung cancer. The library was generated by the immunoSEQ multiplex PCR assay. TCRdb obtained this table from immuneACCESS and retained in-frame rearrangements with V and J assigned. These tables miss some clones; where compared with another copy, unresolved V genes account for less than half of the shortfall, and the remainder is unexplained. Across this sample there are around 72,000 clones, with roughly three quarters seen only once. The ten largest clones capture less than 7.5% of the sample.

A remark on this clone: No antigen is known for it. No base quality values were provided; no much bigger clone lies one nucleotide off.

The TCR originated in a human donor with non-small cell lung cancer who had a complete response to radiotherapy plus ipilimumab. The chain is assembled from TRBV5-1 and TRBJ1-2; the D region possibly corresponds to TRBD1 (5 bases align). Sequences were derived from peripheral blood, sampled from a patient treated with radiotherapy plus ipilimumab. The CDR3 in this case is CASSWTSPPNYGYTF. Here is the DNA: TGCGCCAGCAGCTGGACAAGCCCTCCTAACTATGGCTACACCTTC.